This TCR beta chain was profiled in a study of T cell responses to AZD1222 COVID-19 vaccine. Overall study findings and caveats: Repertoire samples came only from after the peak T cell response.

The CDR3 has 17 amino acids. V lost 2 bases, J lost 4 bases, and 18 bases lay in between. The germline V gene encodes CDR1 KGHSH and CDR2 LQKENI. Analysis merged second doses at about 4 or about 12 weeks. Generated by immunoSEQ multiplex PCR, the TCRdb table keeps only in-frame clones and is missing some. The repertoire holds approximately 100,000 clones, with roughly 91% as singletons. Note on this clone: Its antigen is not identified.

The V call is TRBV18, the J call TRBJ1-3, with D possibly being TRBD1 (6 bases). This TCR derives from an adult who received the AZD1222 COVID-19 vaccine. The sample in question was peripheral blood, obtained 28 days after the second AZD1222 dose. The CDR3 is CASSPSLTGSPGNTIYF. DNA of the CDR3: TGTGCCAGCTCACCATCGCTCACAGGGAGTCCCGGAAACACCATATATTTT. Full variable domain (outside the CDR3, taken from reference TRBV18 and TRBJ1-3): NAGVMQNPRHLVRRRGQEARLRCSPMKGHSHVYWYRQLPEEGLKFMVYLQKENIIDESGMPKERFSAEFPKEGPSILRIQQVVRGDSAAYFCASSPSLTGSPGNTIYFGEGSWLTVV.